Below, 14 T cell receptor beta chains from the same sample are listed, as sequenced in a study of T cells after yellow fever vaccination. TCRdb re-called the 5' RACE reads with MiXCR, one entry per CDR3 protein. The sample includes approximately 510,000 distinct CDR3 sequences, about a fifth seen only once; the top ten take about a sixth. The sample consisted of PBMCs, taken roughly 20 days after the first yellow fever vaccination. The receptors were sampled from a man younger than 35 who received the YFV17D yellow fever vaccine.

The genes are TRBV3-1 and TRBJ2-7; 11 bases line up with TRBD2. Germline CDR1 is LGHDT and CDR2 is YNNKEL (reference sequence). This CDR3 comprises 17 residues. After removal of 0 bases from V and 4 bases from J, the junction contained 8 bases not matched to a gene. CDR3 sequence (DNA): TGTGCCAGCAGCCAAGATAGCGGGGGGGCAAGGGCGTACGAGCAGTACTTC. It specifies CASSQDSGGARAYEQYF.

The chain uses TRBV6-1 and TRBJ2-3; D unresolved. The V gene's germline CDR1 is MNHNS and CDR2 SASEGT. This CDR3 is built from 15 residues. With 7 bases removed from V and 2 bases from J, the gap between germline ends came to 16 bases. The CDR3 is CASTPTATPTDTQYF. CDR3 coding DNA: TGTGCCAGCACACCTACCGCAACACCCACAGATACGCAGTATTTT.

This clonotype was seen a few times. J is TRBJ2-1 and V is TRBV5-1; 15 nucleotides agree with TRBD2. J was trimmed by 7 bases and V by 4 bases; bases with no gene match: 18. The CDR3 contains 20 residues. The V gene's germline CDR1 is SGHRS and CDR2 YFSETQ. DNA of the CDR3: TGCGCCAGCAGCCCGACACCGGGACTAGCGGGGGGTGTCAACTGGAATGAGCAGTTCTTC. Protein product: CASSPTPGLAGGVNWNEQFF.

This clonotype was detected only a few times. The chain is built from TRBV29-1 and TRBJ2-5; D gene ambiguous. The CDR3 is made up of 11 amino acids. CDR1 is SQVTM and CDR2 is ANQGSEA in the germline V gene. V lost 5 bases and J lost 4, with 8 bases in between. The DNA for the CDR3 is TGCAGCGTTCAGCCGGGAGAGACCCAGTACTTC. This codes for CSVQPGETQYF. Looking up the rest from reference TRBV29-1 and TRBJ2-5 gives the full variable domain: SAVISQKPSRDICQRGTSLTIQCQVDSQVTMMFWYRQQPGQSLTLIATANQGSEATYESGFVIDKFPISRPNLTFSTLTVSNMSPEDSSIYLCSVQPGETQYFGPGTRLLVL.

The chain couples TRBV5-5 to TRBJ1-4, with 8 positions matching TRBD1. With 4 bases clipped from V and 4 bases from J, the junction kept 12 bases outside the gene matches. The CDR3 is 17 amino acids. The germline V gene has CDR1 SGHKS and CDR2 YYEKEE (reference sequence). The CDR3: CASSRLFQGALNEKLFF. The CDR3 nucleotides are TGTGCCAGCAGCCGCCTATTCCAGGGGGCCCTTAATGAAAAACTGTTTTTT.

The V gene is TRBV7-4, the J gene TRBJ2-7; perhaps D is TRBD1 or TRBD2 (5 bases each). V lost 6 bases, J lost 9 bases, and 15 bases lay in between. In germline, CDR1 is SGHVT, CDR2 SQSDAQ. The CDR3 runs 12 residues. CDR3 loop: CASRQGRRPQYF. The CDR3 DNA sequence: TGTGCCAGCAGGCAGGGACGGCGGCCGCAGTACTTC.

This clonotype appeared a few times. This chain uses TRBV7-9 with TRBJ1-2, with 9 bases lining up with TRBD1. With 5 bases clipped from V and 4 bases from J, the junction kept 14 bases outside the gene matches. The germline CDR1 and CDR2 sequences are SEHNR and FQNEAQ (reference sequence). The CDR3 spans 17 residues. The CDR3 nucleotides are TGTGCCAGCAGCCGTATCATGACAGGGGGGAGCGGCTATGGCTACACCTTC. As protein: CASSRIMTGGSGYGYTF.

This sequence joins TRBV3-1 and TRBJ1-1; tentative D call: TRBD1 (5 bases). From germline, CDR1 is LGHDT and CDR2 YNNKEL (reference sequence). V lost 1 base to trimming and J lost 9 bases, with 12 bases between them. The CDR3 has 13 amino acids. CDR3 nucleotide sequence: TGTGCCAGCAGCCAAGGGGACTATTACAAAGCTTTCTTT. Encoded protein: CASSQGDYYKAFF.

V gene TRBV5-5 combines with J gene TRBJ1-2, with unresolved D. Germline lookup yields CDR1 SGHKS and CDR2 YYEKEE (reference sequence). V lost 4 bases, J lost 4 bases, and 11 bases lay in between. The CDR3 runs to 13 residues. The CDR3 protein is CASSLGLPYGYTF. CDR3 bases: TGTGCCAGCAGCCTTGGACTGCCCTATGGCTACACCTTC. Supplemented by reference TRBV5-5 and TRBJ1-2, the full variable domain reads DAGVTQSPTHLIKTRGQQVTLRCSPISGHKSVSWYQQVLGQGPQFIFQYYEKEERGRGNFPDRFSARQFPNYSSELNVNALLLGDSALYLCASSLGLPYGYTFGSGTRLTVV.

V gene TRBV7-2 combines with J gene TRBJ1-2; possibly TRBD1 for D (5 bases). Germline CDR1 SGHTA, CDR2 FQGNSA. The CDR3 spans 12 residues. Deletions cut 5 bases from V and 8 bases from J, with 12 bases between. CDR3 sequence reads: CASSADRTGYTF. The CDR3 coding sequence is TGTGCCAGCAGCGCCGACAGAACGGGCTACACCTTC.

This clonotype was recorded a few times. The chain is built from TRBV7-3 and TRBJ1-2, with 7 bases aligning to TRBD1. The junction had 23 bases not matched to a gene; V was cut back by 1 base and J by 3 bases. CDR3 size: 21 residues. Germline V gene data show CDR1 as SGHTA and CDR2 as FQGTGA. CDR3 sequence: CASSLIPFGEGADICYYGYTF. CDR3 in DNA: TGTGCCAGCAGCTTAATTCCGTTTGGAGAGGGGGCGGATATTTGTTACTATGGCTACACCTTC.

The CDR3 reads CSASSLGRVGTDTQYF. CDR3 DNA sequence: TGCAGTGCTTCTTCCCTCGGGAGGGTCGGCACAGATACGCAGTATTTT. The rearrangement links TRBV20-1 to TRBJ2-3; the match to TRBD2 covers 8 bases. The CDR3 is 16 residues long. V shed 5 bases, J shed 1 base, and the junction held 11 bases outside the gene matches. Germline CDR1 reads DFQATT; CDR2 reads SNEGSKA (reference sequence).

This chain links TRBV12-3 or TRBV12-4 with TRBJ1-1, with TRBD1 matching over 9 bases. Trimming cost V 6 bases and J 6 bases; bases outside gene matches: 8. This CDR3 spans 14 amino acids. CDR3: CASSPGQGLAEAFF. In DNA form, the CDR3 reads TGTGCCAGCAGCCCGGGACAGGGTTTGGCTGAAGCTTTCTTT.

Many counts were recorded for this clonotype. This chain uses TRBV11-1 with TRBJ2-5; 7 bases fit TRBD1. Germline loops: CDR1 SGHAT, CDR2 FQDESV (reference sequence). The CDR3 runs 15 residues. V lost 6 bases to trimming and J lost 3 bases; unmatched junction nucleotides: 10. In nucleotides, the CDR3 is TGTGCCAGCAGGAACCGGGACAGAGGGGAAGAGACCCAGTACTTC. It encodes CASRNRDRGEETQYF.